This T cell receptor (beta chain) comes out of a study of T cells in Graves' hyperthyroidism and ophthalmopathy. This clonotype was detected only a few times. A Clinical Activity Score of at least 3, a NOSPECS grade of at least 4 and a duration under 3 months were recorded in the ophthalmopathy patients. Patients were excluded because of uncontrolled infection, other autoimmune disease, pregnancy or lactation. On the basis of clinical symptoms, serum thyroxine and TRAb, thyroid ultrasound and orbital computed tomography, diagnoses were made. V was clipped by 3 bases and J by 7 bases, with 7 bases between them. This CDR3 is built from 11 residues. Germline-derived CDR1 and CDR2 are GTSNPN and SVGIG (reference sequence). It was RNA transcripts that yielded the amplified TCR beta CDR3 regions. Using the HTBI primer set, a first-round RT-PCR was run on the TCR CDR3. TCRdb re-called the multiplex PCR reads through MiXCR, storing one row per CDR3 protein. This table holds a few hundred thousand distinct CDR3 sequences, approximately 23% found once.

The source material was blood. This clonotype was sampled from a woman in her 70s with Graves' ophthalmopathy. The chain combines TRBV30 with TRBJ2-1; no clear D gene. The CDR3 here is CAWSPKNEQFF. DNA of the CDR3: TGTGCCTGGAGCCCTAAGAATGAGCAGTTCTTC.